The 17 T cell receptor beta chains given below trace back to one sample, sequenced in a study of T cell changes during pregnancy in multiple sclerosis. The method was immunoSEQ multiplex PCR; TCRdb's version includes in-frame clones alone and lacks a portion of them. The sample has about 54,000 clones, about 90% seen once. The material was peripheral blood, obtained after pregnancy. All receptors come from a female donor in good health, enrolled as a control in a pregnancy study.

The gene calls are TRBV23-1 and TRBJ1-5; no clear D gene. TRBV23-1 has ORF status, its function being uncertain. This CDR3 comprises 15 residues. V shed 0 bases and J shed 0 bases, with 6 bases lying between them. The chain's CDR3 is CASSQSPVSNQPQHF. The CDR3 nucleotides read TGCGCCAGCAGTCAATCACCAGTTAGCAATCAGCCCCAGCATTTT.

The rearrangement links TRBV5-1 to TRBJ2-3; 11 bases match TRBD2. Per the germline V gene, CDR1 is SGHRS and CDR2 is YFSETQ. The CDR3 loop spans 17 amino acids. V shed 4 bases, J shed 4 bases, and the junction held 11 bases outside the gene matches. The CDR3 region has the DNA TGCGCCAGCAGCCCTTCACTAGCGGGGGCAAGGGCAGATACGCAGTATTTT. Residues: CASSPSLAGARADTQYF.

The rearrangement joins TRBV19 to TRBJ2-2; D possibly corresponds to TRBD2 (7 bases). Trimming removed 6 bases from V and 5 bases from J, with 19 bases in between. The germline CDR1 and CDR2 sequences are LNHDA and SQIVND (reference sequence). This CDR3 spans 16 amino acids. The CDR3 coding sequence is TGTGCCAGTAGCCTCCGGGGAGGGGGGAAAACCGGGGAGCTGTTTTTT. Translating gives CASSLRGGGKTGELFF.

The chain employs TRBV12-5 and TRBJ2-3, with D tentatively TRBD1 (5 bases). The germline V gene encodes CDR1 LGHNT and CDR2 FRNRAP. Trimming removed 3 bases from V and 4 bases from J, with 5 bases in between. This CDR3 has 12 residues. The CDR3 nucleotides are TGTGCTAGTGGTTTCAGGGCAGATACGCAGTATTTT. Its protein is CASGFRADTQYF.

The CDR3 protein is CASSPSSPSPNEQFF. The CDR3 coding sequence is TGTGCCAGCTCACCAAGCTCCCCTAGCCCCAATGAGCAGTTCTTC. The rearrangement links TRBV18 to TRBJ2-1, with a weak D call TRBD2 (5 bases). The CDR3 runs to 15 residues. Deletions cut 2 bases from V and 6 bases from J, with 14 bases between. In germline, CDR1 is KGHSH, CDR2 LQKENI. The variable domain in full, completed from reference TRBV18 and TRBJ2-1, reads NAGVMQNPRHLVRRRGQEARLRCSPMKGHSHVYWYRQLPEEGLKFMVYLQKENIIDESGMPKERFSAEFPKEGPSILRIQQVVRGDSAAYFCASSPSSPSPNEQFFGPGTRLTVL.

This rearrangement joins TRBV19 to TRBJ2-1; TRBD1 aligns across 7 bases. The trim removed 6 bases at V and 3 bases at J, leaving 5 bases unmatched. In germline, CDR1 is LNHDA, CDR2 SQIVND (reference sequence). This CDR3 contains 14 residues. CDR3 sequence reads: CASRRSGGYNEQFF. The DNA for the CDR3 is TGTGCCAGTAGGAGGTCAGGGGGCTACAATGAGCAGTTCTTC.

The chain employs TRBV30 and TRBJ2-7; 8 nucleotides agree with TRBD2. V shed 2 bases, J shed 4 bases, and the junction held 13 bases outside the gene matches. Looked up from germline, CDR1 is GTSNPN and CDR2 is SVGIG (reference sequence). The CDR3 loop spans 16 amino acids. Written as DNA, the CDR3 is TGTGCCTGGAGTCTTCCCGTTAGCGGGATTCTTTACGAGCAGTACTTC. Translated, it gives CAWSLPVSGILYEQYF.

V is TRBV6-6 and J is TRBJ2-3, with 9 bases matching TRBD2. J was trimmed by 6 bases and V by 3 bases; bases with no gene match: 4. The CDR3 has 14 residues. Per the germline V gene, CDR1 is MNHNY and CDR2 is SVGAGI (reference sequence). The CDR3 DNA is TGTGCCAGCAGTTATCTGCGGGAGGGCGATACGCAGTATTTT. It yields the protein CASSYLREGDTQYF.

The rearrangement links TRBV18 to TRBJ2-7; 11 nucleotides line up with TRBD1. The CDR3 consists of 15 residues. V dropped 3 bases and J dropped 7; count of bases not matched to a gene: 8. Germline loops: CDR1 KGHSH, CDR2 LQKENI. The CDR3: CASSPTGTGGNEQYF. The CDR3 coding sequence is TGTGCCAGCTCACCTACGGGGACAGGGGGTAATGAGCAGTACTTC.

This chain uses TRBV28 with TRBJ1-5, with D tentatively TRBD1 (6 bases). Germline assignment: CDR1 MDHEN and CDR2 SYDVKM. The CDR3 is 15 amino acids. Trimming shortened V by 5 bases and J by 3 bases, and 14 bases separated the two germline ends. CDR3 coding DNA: TGTGCCAGCAGTCCGGGACAAGGCTACAATCAGCCCCAGCATTTT. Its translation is CASSPGQGYNQPQHF.

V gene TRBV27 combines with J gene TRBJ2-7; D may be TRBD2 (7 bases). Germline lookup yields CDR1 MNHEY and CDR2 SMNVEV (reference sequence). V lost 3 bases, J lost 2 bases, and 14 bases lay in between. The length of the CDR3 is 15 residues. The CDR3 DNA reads TGTGCCAGCAGTTTTCAAGCGGGGACACCCTACGAGCAGTACTTC. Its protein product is CASSFQAGTPYEQYF.

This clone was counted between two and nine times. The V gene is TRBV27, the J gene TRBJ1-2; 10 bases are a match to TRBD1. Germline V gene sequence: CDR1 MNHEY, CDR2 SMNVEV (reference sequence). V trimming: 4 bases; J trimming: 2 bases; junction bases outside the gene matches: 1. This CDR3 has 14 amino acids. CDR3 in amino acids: CASSSGQGNYGYTF. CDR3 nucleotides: TGTGCCAGCAGTTCGGGACAGGGGAACTATGGCTACACCTTC.

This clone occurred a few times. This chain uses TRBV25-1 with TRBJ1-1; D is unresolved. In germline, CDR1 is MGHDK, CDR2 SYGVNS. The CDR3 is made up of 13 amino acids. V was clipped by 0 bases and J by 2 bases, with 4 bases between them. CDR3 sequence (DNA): TGTGCCAGCAGTGAATATATAAACACTGAAGCTTTCTTT. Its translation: CASSEYINTEAFF. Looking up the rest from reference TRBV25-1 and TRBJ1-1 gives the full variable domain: EADIYQTPRYLVIGTGKKITLECSQTMGHDKMYWYQQDPGMELHLIHYSYGVNSTEKGDLSSESTVSRIRTEHFPLTLESARPSHTSQYLCASSEYINTEAFFGQGTRLTVV.

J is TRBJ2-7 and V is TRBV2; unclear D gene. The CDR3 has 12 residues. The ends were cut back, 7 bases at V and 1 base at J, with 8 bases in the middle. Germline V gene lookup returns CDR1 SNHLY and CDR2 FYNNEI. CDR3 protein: CASNPVSYEQYF. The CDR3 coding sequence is TGTGCCAGCAACCCAGTGTCCTACGAGCAGTACTTC.

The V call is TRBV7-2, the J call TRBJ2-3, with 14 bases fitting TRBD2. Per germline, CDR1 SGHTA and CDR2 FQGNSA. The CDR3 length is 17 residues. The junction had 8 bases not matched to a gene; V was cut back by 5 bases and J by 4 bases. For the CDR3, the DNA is TGTGCCAGCAGCCCACCAGGACTAGCGGGGGGCGCAGATACGCAGTATTTT. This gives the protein CASSPPGLAGGADTQYF. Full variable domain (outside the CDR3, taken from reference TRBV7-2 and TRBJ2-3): GAGVSQSPSNKVTEKGKDVELRCDPISGHTALYWYRQSLGQGLEFLIYFQGNSAPDKSGLPSDRFSAERTGGSVSTLTIQRTQQEDSAVYLCASSPPGLAGGADTQYFGPGTRLTVL.

This CDR3 is CASSYRTSNTEAFF. As DNA, the CDR3 is TGTGCCAGCAGTTACAGGACAAGCAACACTGAAGCTTTCTTT. The chain recombines TRBV6-7 with TRBJ1-1; perhaps TRBD1 as D (5 bases). TRBV6-7 falls under the ORF class, with uncertain function. The CDR3 extends over 14 amino acids. V dropped 2 bases and J dropped 2 bases, with 9 bases sitting between them.

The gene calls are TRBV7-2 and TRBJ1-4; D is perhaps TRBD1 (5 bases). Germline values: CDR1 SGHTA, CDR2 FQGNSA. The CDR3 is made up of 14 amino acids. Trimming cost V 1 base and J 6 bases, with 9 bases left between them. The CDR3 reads CASSLGRADEKLFF. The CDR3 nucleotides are TGTGCCAGCAGCTTAGGCAGGGCAGATGAAAAACTGTTTTTT.